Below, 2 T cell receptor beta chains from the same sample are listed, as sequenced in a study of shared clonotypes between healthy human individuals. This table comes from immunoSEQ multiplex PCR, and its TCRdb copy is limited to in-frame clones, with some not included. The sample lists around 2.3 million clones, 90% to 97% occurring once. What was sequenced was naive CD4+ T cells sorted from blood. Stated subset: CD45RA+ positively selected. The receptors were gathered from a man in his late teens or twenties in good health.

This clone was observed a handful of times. The CDR3 coding sequence is TGTGCCAGTAGTACAGGACAGGGGGCCGCCGAGCAGTACTTC. It specifies CASSTGQGAAEQYF. The gene calls are TRBV19 and TRBJ2-7, with TRBD1 matching over 11 bases. V lost 4 bases, J lost 6 bases, and 5 bases stayed unmatched. This CDR3 comprises 14 residues. Germline V gene data show CDR1 as LNHDA and CDR2 as SQIVND (reference sequence).

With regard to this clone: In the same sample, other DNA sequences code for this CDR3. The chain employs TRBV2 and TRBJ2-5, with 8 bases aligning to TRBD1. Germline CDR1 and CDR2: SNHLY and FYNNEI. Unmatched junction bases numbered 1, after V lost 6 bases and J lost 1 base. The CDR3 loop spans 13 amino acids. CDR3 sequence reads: CASRGQVQETQYF. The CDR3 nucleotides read TGTGCCAGCAGGGGACAGGTCCAAGAGACCCAGTACTTC.